The 5 T cell receptor beta chains reported below all come from one sample, sequenced in a study of CD8+CD57+ T cells in acquired aplastic anemia. Genomic DNA templated the TCR beta VDJ and CDR3 profiling. Each CDR3 protein gets one entry after TCRdb re-called the reads with MiXCR. The sample holds around 170,000 distinct CDR3 sequences, about three fifths seen once. The source material was sorted CD4+, CD8+, or CD8+CD57+ T cells (not recorded which) from PBMCs. These receptors were collected from a human donor in good health.

The sample holds a few counts of this clonotype. The chain joins TRBV10-3 to TRBJ2-7, with D perhaps matching TRBD2 (5 bases). The CDR3 runs to 15 residues. V was shortened by 0 bases and J by 0 bases, with 9 bases between the two germline ends. Looked up from germline, CDR1 is ENHRY and CDR2 is SYGVKD. The CDR3 region is CAISESDRGSYEQYV. The CDR3 bases are TGTGCCATCAGTGAGTCGGATCGGGGCTCCTACGAGCAGTACGTC.

This clonotype was counted a few times. The chain uses TRBV10-3 and TRBJ1-2; weak D call: TRBD1 (6 bases). This CDR3 region has 13 residues. V lost 4 bases to trimming and J lost 7 bases, with 13 bases between them. Per germline, CDR1 ENHRY and CDR2 SYGVKD. The CDR3 nucleotides read TGTGCCATCAGTGCGGGGGCAGTAAGTGGCTACACCTTC. As protein: CAISAGAVSGYTF.

This clonotype came up once. The J gene is TRBJ2-2, the V gene TRBV7-7; 14 nucleotides match TRBD2. The CDR3 covers 16 residues. Per germline, CDR1 SSHAT and CDR2 FNYEAQ (reference sequence). J lost 7 bases, V lost 3 bases, and 4 bases had no gene match. The CDR3 DNA reads as TGTGCCAGCAGCTTGGGACTAGCGGGGGAGAACGGGGAGCTGTTTTTT. Protein product: CASSLGLAGENGELFF.

The V gene is TRBV10-3, the J gene TRBJ2-7; D may match TRBD1 or TRBD2 (6 bases each). This CDR3 is 14 amino acids long. The V gene's germline CDR1 is ENHRY and CDR2 SYGVKD. V gave up 11 bases and J gave up 7 bases, with 24 bases separating them. The CDR3 here is CASRWGADGREQYF. The CDR3 DNA sequence: TGTGCCTCCCGATGGGGGGCCGACGGGAGAGAGCAGTACTTC.

This chain uses TRBV7-2 with TRBJ1-3; the D is unclear. Trimming left V 5 bases short and J 0 bases short, with 8 bases between. There are 14 residues in the CDR3. Germline V gives CDR1 SGHTA, CDR2 FQGNSA. CDR3 protein: CASSAANSGNTIYF. The CDR3 DNA follows: TGTGCCAGCAGCGCGGCGAACTCTGGAAACACCATATATTTT.